Detailed here is one T cell receptor (beta chain). Its antigen is unknown. There are no base qualities to consult, and no much larger clone falls within one base. This entry comes from a study of lymphopenia after photon versus proton radiotherapy (dated by TCRdb to about 2019). Context from the whole study: In patients with gastrointestinal tumors who developed high-grade lymphopenia, the study compared the immunological effects of photon radiation therapy with those of proton radiation therapy. The study aimed to characterize how the two radiation modalities differ in their impact on the immune system. A cohort of some 20 patients with gastrointestinal tumors who received either photon or proton therapy and subsequently developed lymphopenia was included. The research as a whole found: The survival association was assessed only in patients who died, and better survival with proton therapy was presented by the authors as a possibility rather than a demonstrated result. Across the cohort, among patients who died, a greater drop in TCR diversity after the nadir was inversely correlated with overall survival time. Relative stability during treatment was observed in proton-treated patients, whereas loss of naive T cells and TCR diversity and gain of effector/memory populations were observed in photon-treated patients. After the lymphocyte count nadir, repertoires from photon-treated patients showed oligoclonal expansion, particularly of CD8+ Temra cells, and this expansion drove the decline in diversity.

Receptor amplification or capture employed the immunoSEQ multiplex PCR assay. T cell repertoires were profiled by deep sequencing of rearranged TCR beta loci, alongside multiparametric flow cytometry. Imported from immuneACCESS, the table was reduced by TCRdb to in-frame sequences with V and J called. These copies leave out some clones; in studies compared against another copy, an unresolved V gene accounts for under half, and the cause of the remainder is not known. Counted in this sample were approximately 30,000 clones; 90% to 95% of them appeared once. Roughly 0.78% of the sample belongs to the ten largest clones. Based on the germline V gene, the CDR1 and CDR2 sequences are SGHRS and YFSETQ. For this chain, trimming is 0 bases at the V end and 6 bases at the J end, and the number of junction bases without a gene match is 3. From its cysteine to its phenylalanine, the CDR3 spans 15 amino acids. Only the CDR3 DNA stays, 45 bases, in frame from base 1.

The chain is encoded by TRBV5-1 joined to TRBJ2-1, with 10 junctional bases fitting TRBD1. The input for sequencing was peripheral blood, taken from a patient treated with photon-based radiotherapy. The TCR sequence derives from a woman aged 45-60 years with cholangiocarcinoma. The CDR3 reads as follows: CASSLGTGGTNEQFF. Here is the DNA: TGCGCCAGCAGCTTGGGGACAGGGGGGACCAATGAGCAGTTCTTC.